This TCR beta chain was found in a study of T-cell reconstitution after alpha-beta-depleted transplantation in children. Study-level findings and limits: Certain patients had high TCRbeta diversity at day 60, and it came from recipient T cells and thymic progenitors that survived. The origin of alpha-beta T cells about two months after transplant was reportedly several hundred expanded graft clones. The authors attributed T-cell counts and diversity one year after transplant mostly to newly produced T cells.

The CDR3 totals 16 residues. Trimming cost V 0 bases and J 6 bases, with 18 bases left between them. Germline CDR1 SGHTA, CDR2 FQGNSA. This clonotype was observed many times. Its antigen is still unknown. For TCRbeta, the library was prepared with unique molecular identifiers. TCRdb re-derived calls from the PCR reads in MiXCR, one entry per CDR3 protein. The table records about 200,000 distinct CDR3 sequences, 6.6% of them present only once. This chain joins TRBV7-2 and TRBJ2-7; weak D call: TRBD2 (5 bases). The receptor was derived from a boy between 2 and 15 years old with acute lymphoblastic leukemia, due to receive a stem cell transplant. The source was PBMCs, collected before TCRalphabeta/CD19-depleted stem cell transplant. As DNA, the CDR3 is TGTGCCAGCAGCTTAGCGGACCTACCGGGGATACGCGAGCAGTACTTC. Residues: CASSLADLPGIREQYF.